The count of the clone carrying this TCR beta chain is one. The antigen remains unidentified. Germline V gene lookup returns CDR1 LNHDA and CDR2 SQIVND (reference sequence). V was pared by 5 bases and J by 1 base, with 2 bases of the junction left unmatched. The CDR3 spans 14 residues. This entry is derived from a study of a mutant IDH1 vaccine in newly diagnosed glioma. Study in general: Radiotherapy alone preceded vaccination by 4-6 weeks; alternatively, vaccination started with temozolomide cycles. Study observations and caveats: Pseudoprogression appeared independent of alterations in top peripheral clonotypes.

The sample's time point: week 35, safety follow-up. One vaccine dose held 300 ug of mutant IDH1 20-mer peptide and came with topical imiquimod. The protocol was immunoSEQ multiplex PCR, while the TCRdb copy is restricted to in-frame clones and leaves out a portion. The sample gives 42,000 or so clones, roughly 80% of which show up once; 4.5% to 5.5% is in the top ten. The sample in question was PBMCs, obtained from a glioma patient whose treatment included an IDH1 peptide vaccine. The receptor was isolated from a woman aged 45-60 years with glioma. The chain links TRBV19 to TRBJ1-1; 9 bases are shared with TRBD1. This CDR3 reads CASSLGQGNTEAFF. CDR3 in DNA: TGTGCCAGTAGTCTGGGACAGGGGAACACTGAAGCTTTCTTT.